The 4 T cell receptor beta chains in this list originate from one sample, sequenced in a study of cytomegalovirus exposure and HLA in healthy donors. With 60 Vbeta and 13 Jbeta primers, the PCR was carried out. Sequenced by immunoSEQ multiplex PCR; TCRdb stores in-frame clones only, minus some. The table has about 60,000 clones, around 70% seen once. The material sequenced was PBMCs. The source of these receptors is a woman aged 55-70 years in good health and CMV-seropositive.

The V gene is TRBV2, the J gene TRBJ1-5; D is unresolved. This CDR3 spans 14 amino acids. Trimming removed 3 bases from V and 7 bases from J, with 13 bases in between. CDR1 and CDR2 from the germline V gene are SNHLY and FYNNEI. The CDR3 nucleotides read TGTGCCAGCAGTGAGATCGTGGGGAGCCAGCCCCAGCATTTT. Its translation is CASSEIVGSQPQHF.

This clone was recorded only once. The rearrangement uses TRBV7-9 and TRBJ1-2, with D possibly matching TRBD1 (6 bases). The germline V and J ends were trimmed by 5 bases and 3 bases, with 16 bases remaining between them. The CDR3 totals 15 residues. Per germline, CDR1 SEHNR and CDR2 FQNEAQ (reference sequence). The CDR3 sequence is CASSLGSGVDYGYTF. CDR3 coding DNA: TGTGCCAGCAGCCTGGGGTCAGGGGTGGACTATGGCTACACCTTC.

The genes are TRBV7-8 and TRBJ1-2, with 7 bases fitting TRBD1. Trimming took 0 bases from V and 10 from J; bases not matched to a gene: 8. The length of the CDR3 is 14 residues. Per the germline V gene, CDR1 is SGHVS and CDR2 is FQNEAQ. The CDR3 sequence is CASSLAKQQGTYTF. The CDR3 region has the DNA TGTGCCAGCAGCTTAGCTAAACAACAGGGGACCTACACCTTC. Using reference TRBV7-8 and TRBJ1-2 for the parts outside the CDR3, the full variable domain is GAGVSQSPRYKVAKRGQDVALRCDPISGHVSLFWYQQALGQGPEFLTYFQNEAQLDKSGLPSDRFFAERPEGSVSTLKIQRTQQEDSAVYLCASSLAKQQGTYTFGSGTRLTVV.

This chain connects TRBV2 to TRBJ2-7, with TRBD1 matching over 11 bases. The CDR3 totals 14 residues. Per the germline V gene, CDR1 is SNHLY and CDR2 is FYNNEI. V was pared by 7 bases and J by 2 bases, with 4 bases of the junction left unmatched. The CDR3 DNA is TGTGCCAGCAACTTGGGACAGGGGGCCTACGAGCAGTACTTC. Translation gives CASNLGQGAYEQYF.